The 14 T cell receptor beta chains listed next were all sequenced from one sample in a study of shared clonotypes between healthy human individuals. Produced via immunoSEQ multiplex PCR; TCRdb's table is partial and in-frame only. Of around 2,100,000 clones listed, about 95% were seen once; the top ten hold more than 0.9%. CD8 cells regarded as naive lacked CD45RO, were positively chosen for CCR7, and omitted terminally differentiated effector memory CD45RA+ cells. The sequencing input was naive CD8+ T cells sorted from blood. Receptors were obtained from a man aged 18 to 30 in good health.

The chain has TRBV4-3 and TRBJ2-3, with TRBD2 as a possible D gene (6 bases). CDR3 length: 15 amino acids. Germline CDR1 and CDR2: LGHNA and YSLEER. Trimming left V 5 bases short and J 2 bases short, with 14 bases between. The CDR3 DNA reads as TGCGCCAGCAGCGTCCGGGAGTTTGCCACAGATACGCAGTATTTT. It yields the protein CASSVREFATDTQYF.

The CDR3: CAWSMGGNEQYF. The CDR3 DNA is TGTGCCTGGAGTATGGGAGGAAACGAGCAGTACTTC. The J gene is TRBJ2-7, the V gene TRBV30; a possible D gene is TRBD2 (6 bases). Germline CDR1 is GTSNPN and CDR2 is SVGIG (reference sequence). Trimming left V 2 bases short and J 5 bases short, with 10 bases between. The CDR3 contains 12 residues. Using reference TRBV30 and TRBJ2-7 for the parts outside the CDR3, the full variable domain is SQTIHQWPATLVQPVGSPLSLECTVEGTSNPNLYWYRQAAGRGLQLLFYSVGIGQISSEVPQNLSASRPQDRQFILSSKKLLLSDSGFYLCAWSMGGNEQYFGPGTRLTVT.

This chain links TRBV2 with TRBJ2-2, with a possible D match to TRBD2 (6 bases). Trimming stripped 0 bases from V and 5 bases from J, with 13 bases between. CDR3 length: 16 residues. Germline CDR1 reads SNHLY; CDR2 reads FYNNEI. The CDR3 loop is CASSEAPTSWTGELFF. The DNA for the CDR3 is TGTGCCAGCAGTGAAGCTCCTACTAGCTGGACCGGGGAGCTGTTTTTT.

The V call is TRBV19, the J call TRBJ2-3; TRBD1 matches at 10 bases. Germline CDR1 LNHDA, CDR2 SQIVND (reference sequence). There are 16 residues in the CDR3. V was pared by 3 bases and J by 1 base, with 4 bases of the junction left unmatched. The CDR3 sequence is CASSIPTGGRTDTQYF. Written as DNA, the CDR3 is TGTGCCAGTAGTATTCCGACAGGGGGCCGCACAGATACGCAGTATTTT.

The chain recombines TRBV2 with TRBJ2-7, with D possibly TRBD2 on 5 matching bases. The V and J ends lost 3 bases and 0 bases respectively, with 15 bases between them. CDR1 is SNHLY and CDR2 is FYNNEI in the germline V gene. This CDR3 region has 16 residues. The CDR3 coding sequence is TGTGCCAGCAGTGATGCGCTAGCAGAAAACTCCTACGAGCAGTACTTC. It is translated as CASSDALAENSYEQYF. The entire variable domain, with the rest obtained from reference TRBV2 and TRBJ2-7, is as follows: EPEVTQTPSHQVTQMGQEVILRCVPISNHLYFYWYRQILGQKVEFLVSFYNNEISEKSEIFDDQFSVERPDGSNFTLKIRSTKLEDSAMYFCASSDALAENSYEQYFGPGTRLTVT.

This clone has a single count. The CDR3 loop reads CASNSRGGRAYEQYF. The CDR3 DNA is TGTGCCAGCAATTCCCGGGGGGGGCGCGCCTACGAGCAGTACTTC. V is TRBV27 and J is TRBJ2-7; 8 bases align to TRBD2. The CDR3 spans 15 residues. Germline CDR1 and CDR2: MNHEY and SMNVEV (reference sequence). The trim removed 7 bases at V and 2 bases at J, leaving 10 bases unmatched.

The chain is built from TRBV2 and TRBJ2-5; 9 nucleotides align to TRBD1. This CDR3 is 10 amino acids long. Germline assignment: CDR1 SNHLY and CDR2 FYNNEI. V gave up 6 bases and J gave up 14 bases; unmatched junction bases: 4. CDR3 sequence: CASSRDRVYF. CDR3 DNA sequence: TGTGCCAGCAGCCGGGACAGGGTATACTTC.

CDR3 sequence (DNA): TGTGCAAGTCGCTTAGGGGACAGGGGGTACGAAAAACTGTTTTTT. Translated: CASRLGDRGYEKLFF. The chain links TRBV12-2 to TRBJ1-4; no DNA check was done on the table's D call, TRBD1. TRBV12-2 is assigned pseudogene status. The CDR3 consists of 15 residues.

Only one count was recorded for this clone. DNA of the CDR3: TGTGCCAGCAGCTTATTAGCTCAGAAGGTGGATGAGCAGTTCTTC. This gives the protein CASSLLAQKVDEQFF. The gene calls are TRBV7-6 and TRBJ2-1, with D unresolved. Germline-derived CDR1 and CDR2 are SGHVS and FNYEAQ. V was cut by 2 bases and J by 8 bases, with 16 bases left in between. This CDR3 spans 15 amino acids.

The chain recombines TRBV4-1 with TRBJ2-7, with D perhaps TRBD1 (5 bases). This CDR3 is built from 15 residues. CDR1 and CDR2 (germline): MGHRA, YSYEKL. V was shortened by 4 bases and J by 2 bases, with 15 bases between the two germline ends. The CDR3 here is CASSRTTDQTYEQYF. CDR3 nucleotides: TGCGCCAGCAGCCGGACGACAGACCAGACCTACGAGCAGTACTTC.

The J gene is TRBJ1-1, the V gene TRBV6-5, with 10 nucleotides matching TRBD1. Germline assignment: CDR1 MNHEY and CDR2 SVGAGI. The CDR3 consists of 13 residues. J gave up 5 bases and V 5 bases, and 2 bases lay outside the gene matches. In nucleotides, the CDR3 is TGTGCCAGCAGTGTGGACAGGGGGACTGAAGCTTTCTTT. Its protein is CASSVDRGTEAFF.

Of note for this clone: Other nucleotide sequences in the sample specify the same CDR3. V gene TRBV6-5 combines with J gene TRBJ2-5; D is unresolved. Germline V gene sequence: CDR1 MNHEY, CDR2 SVGAGI. The CDR3 contains 13 residues. V was cut by 1 base and J by 4 bases, with 7 bases left in between. In DNA, the CDR3 is TGTGCCAGCAGTTACTGGGCCGGAGAGACCCAGTACTTC. It encodes CASSYWAGETQYF.

CDR3 loop: CASTYPKDRDPYNEQFF. The CDR3 DNA sequence: TGTGCCAGCACCTATCCAAAGGACAGGGACCCCTACAATGAGCAGTTCTTC. The chain has TRBV7-9 and TRBJ2-1; 8 bases match TRBD1. CDR3 length: 17 amino acids. J gave up 2 bases and V 7 bases, and 13 bases lay outside the gene matches. Germline CDR1 SEHNR, CDR2 FQNEAQ (reference sequence).

The J gene is TRBJ2-7, the V gene TRBV2; tentatively, D is TRBD2 (5 bases). Germline V gives CDR1 SNHLY, CDR2 FYNNEI. There are 15 residues in the CDR3. V was clipped by 2 bases and J by 1 base, with 12 bases between them. CDR3 amino acids: CASSEYLAGSYEQYF. Written as DNA, the CDR3 is TGTGCCAGCAGTGAATATCTAGCCGGGTCCTACGAGCAGTACTTC.